This is a list of T cell receptor beta chains from one sample in a study of cytomegalovirus exposure and HLA in healthy donors. TCRdb's copy holds only in-frame clones and misses some; the assay was immunoSEQ multiplex PCR. Among some 210,000 clones listed, over 65% were seen once. The sequencing sample was made of PBMCs. These receptors came from a woman aged 18-29 years in good health and CMV-seronegative. CDR3s include the opening cysteine and the closing phenylalanine or tryptophan. A D gene is named only where the DNA matches it firmly. Size values are once, few and many counts, or a class for expanded clones, and some rows have none.

D	J	size	V	CDR3	DNA
TRBD2	TRBJ2-7	.	TRBV11-2	CASSLGAGAYEQYF	TGTGCCAGCAGCTTAGGAGCGGGGGCCTACGAGCAGTACTTC
.	TRBJ1-1	few	TRBV30	CAWSVGANTEAFF	TGTGCCTGGAGTGTAGGGGCGAACACTGAAGCTTTCTTT
.	TRBJ1-2	few	TRBV28	CASSPSGRQLNF	TGTGCCAGCAGTCCCTCGGGACGACAACTCAACTTC
TRBD1	TRBJ1-2	.	TRBV7-8	CASSQQGARGYTF	TGTGCCAGCAGCCAACAGGGGGCGCGGGGCTACACCTTC
.	TRBJ1-5	.	TRBV6-1	CASRDYQGSQPQHF	TGTGCCAGCAGGGACTATCAGGGCAGTCAGCCCCAGCATTTT
TRBD2	TRBJ2-3	once	TRBV30	CAWSAVAGATDTQYF	TGTGCCTGGAGTGCAGTAGCGGGGGCCACAGATACGCAGTATTTT
TRBD1	TRBJ2-5	.	TRBV30	CAWSSGQGRQGTQYF	TGTGCCTGGAGTTCAGGACAGGGGCGACAAGGGACCCAGTACTTC
.	TRBJ2-7	.	TRBV25-1	CASSEYGSPYEQYF	TGTGCCAGCAGTGAATACGGGAGCCCCTACGAGCAGTACTTC
.	TRBJ1-2	.	TRBV30	CAWSVGVTGYTF	TGTGCCTGGAGTGTAGGGGTCACTGGCTACACCTTC
.	TRBJ2-5	.	TRBV18	CASSPLQGQETQYF	TGTGCCAGCTCGCCGCTGCAGGGACAAGAGACCCAGTACTTC
.	TRBJ2-7	.	TRBV5-4	CASSLVDSRREQYF	TGTGCCAGCAGCTTGGTAGATTCAAGGCGCGAGCAGTACTTC
.	TRBJ1-2	.	TRBV7-9	CASRQGEGKGYTF	TGTGCCAGCAGACAGGGAGAAGGTAAAGGCTACACCTTC
.	TRBJ1-2	.	TRBV2	CASSEWGLVGYTF	TGTGCCAGCAGTGAGTGGGGGCTCGTTGGCTACACCTTC
.	TRBJ2-5	.	TRBV7-6	CASSLTGVGETQYF	TGTGCCAGCAGCTTAACGGGGGTGGGAGAGACCCAGTACTTC
.	TRBJ1-2	once	TRBV9	CASSGQKAFVYGYTF	TGTGCCAGCAGCGGGCAAAAAGCCTTCGTCTATGGCTACACCTTC
.	TRBJ1-1	.	TRBV27	CASRGRGNTEAFF	TGTGCCAGCAGGGGACGGGGGAACACTGAAGCTTTCTTT
TRBD1	TRBJ1-1	.	TRBV27	CASSTTGRMNTEAFF	TGTGCCAGCAGTACGACAGGGCGAATGAACACTGAAGCTTTCTTT
.	TRBJ1-4	few	TRBV7-6	CASSTGRGEKLFF	TGTGCCAGCAGCACCGGGCGTGGGGAAAAACTGTTTTTT
.	TRBJ2-7	.	TRBV2	CASSLQGGGTYEQYF	TGTGCCAGCAGTCTACAGGGCGGGGGAACCTACGAGCAGTACTTC
.	TRBJ1-1	.	TRBV6-6	CASSYTPQGTEAFF	TGTGCCAGCAGTTACACTCCCCAGGGAACTGAAGCTTTCTTT
.	TRBJ2-1	few	TRBV6-5	CASSYVGIGSNEQFF	TGTGCCAGCAGTTATGTGGGGATAGGGAGCAATGAGCAGTTCTTC
TRBD1	TRBJ2-1	.	TRBV5-1	CASSLPGQVNEQFF	TGCGCCAGCAGCTTACCGGGACAGGTCAATGAGCAGTTCTTC
.	TRBJ2-2	.	TRBV25-1	CASSSLRADTGELFF	TGTGCCAGCAGTTCACTGCGGGCGGACACCGGGGAGCTGTTTTTT